The entry that follows covers one T cell receptor (beta chain) sequence. Its antigen target is currently unknown. Base-call qualities are not available, and no considerably larger clone is one nucleotide away. This sample is part of a study of T cell responses to AZD1222 COVID-19 vaccine (dated by TCRdb to the early 2020s). Regarding the study in general: AZD1222 recipients whose second dose came at about 4 weeks and those whose second dose came at about 12 weeks were combined into one group, since spike-specific TCR depth and breadth did not differ between the two schedules. TCR sequencing covered fewer than 250 trial participants: 207 given two doses of AZD1222 and around 25 given two doses of MenACWY control vaccine. Trial participants were enrolled by age into subgroups of 18-55, 56-69 and 70-plus years, and roughly 160, 29 and 62 TCR-sequenced participants, respectively, were included in these subgroups. General study outcomes and caveats: Conclusions about previously exposed vaccinees were limited because only six or seven AZD1222 recipients were SARS-CoV-2 seropositive at baseline. Reportedly, close to half of the unique spike-specific TCRs recognized epitopes lying outside the regions that are mutated in the B.1.351 and B.1.1.7 variants. Vaccine-associated CD4 TCRs spanned the whole spike protein, with dominant responses in regions 160-218 and 743-854. No day 14 peak-response samples were available, so repertoires were characterized only after the peak T cell response. Spike-specific TCR breadth and depth rose significantly after two AZD1222 doses compared with day 0 and with MenACWY recipients. Participants were mostly white British and included more females than males, and it was suggested by the authors that clonal diversity may have been underestimated. The 56-69-year group was small, and its depth increase did not reach significance, likely because of low power.

The time point label for this specimen denotes: baseline before first vaccination. The vaccinee samples were drawn from two UK trials, COV001 and COV002, one of which was a single-blind randomized controlled phase 2/3 trial testing AZD1222 (ChAdOx1 nCoV-19) in healthy adults. For TCRbeta chain sequencing, PBMC samples were collected from trial participants at day 0 and at day 28 after the second dose. The CDR3 regions of human TCRbeta chains were analyzed by immunosequencing. The original pipeline was this. Repertoire TCRs were matched against a reference library of SARS-CoV-2-specific TCRs generated with the MIRA antigen-specificity platform. Breadth was defined as the fraction of unique TCRs that were SARS-CoV-2-associated. Depth was defined as the fraction of total T cells that were SARS-CoV-2-associated. Using the MIRA data, each spike-specific TCR was mapped to the spike region that the TCR reacts to and placed in a CD4 or CD8 class. Log10-transformed breadth and depth values were compared by one-way ANOVA with Sidak's multiple comparisons tests. TCRdb provides this immuneACCESS table in a form limited to in-frame rearrangements. Some clones are lacking; in checked studies, under half of them reflect an unresolved V gene, and why the rest are absent is not known. Clone size and the V and J calls come from that table; the DNA yielded D and trimming. This sample has approximately 110,000 clones in its table, and around 95% of those were observed once. The leading ten clones occupy roughly 2% of the sample.

The CDR3 holds 15 amino acids from the cysteine to the phenylalanine. Only the CDR3 DNA is retained, 45 bases long and in frame from the first base. V is reduced by 6 bases and J by 0 bases, leaving a spacing of 12 bases between them. The germline V gene (reference sequence) supplies CDR1 LNHDA and CDR2 SQIVND. This receptor was taken from an adult in good health. In this chain, TRBV19 is recombined with TRBJ1-3, with no D gene named confidently. Material: peripheral blood, obtained on day 0 of AZD1222 vaccination. The CDR3 has the sequence CASSFPLDSGNTIYF. The DNA sequence is TGTGCCAGTAGCTTCCCCCTGGACTCTGGAAACACCATATATTTT.